A single sample is the source of the 5 T cell receptor beta chains below, sequenced in a study of blood T cell repertoires in COVID-19. This table comes from immunoSEQ multiplex PCR, and its TCRdb copy is limited to in-frame clones, with some not included. The profile shows about 160,000 clones, over 85% of them singletons. Material: peripheral blood. The receptors originated from a woman aged 55-69 years with COVID-19, enrolled during active disease.

The rearrangement uses TRBV30 and TRBJ1-1; D unresolved. V lost 2 bases and J 4 bases, leaving 5 bases between the germline ends. This CDR3 is built from 11 residues. Germline V CDR1 and CDR2: GTSNPN, SVGIG (reference sequence). The CDR3, as DNA: TGTGCCTGGAGTTGGAGCACTGAAGCTTTCTTT. Protein sequence: CAWSWSTEAFF.

The chain has TRBV9 and TRBJ1-2; a possible D gene is TRBD1 (5 bases). Germline values: CDR1 SGDLS, CDR2 YYNGEE. V was clipped by 0 bases and J by 5 bases, with 17 bases between them. This CDR3 is built from 16 residues. This CDR3 reads CASSVGNAGVGYGYTF. The DNA for the CDR3 is TGTGCCAGCAGCGTAGGAAACGCGGGGGTTGGGTATGGCTACACCTTC. Supplemented by reference TRBV9 and TRBJ1-2, the full variable domain reads DSGVTQTPKHLITATGQRVTLRCSPRSGDLSVYWYQQSLDQGLQFLIQYYNGEERAKGNILERFSAQQFPDLHSELNLSSLELGDSALYFCASSVGNAGVGYGYTFGSGTRLTVV.

In this sample, this clone turned up once. The V gene is TRBV19, the J gene TRBJ1-5; D is unresolved. Germline V lookup: CDR1 LNHDA, CDR2 SQIVND (reference sequence). The ends were cut back, 1 base at V and 5 bases at J, with 12 bases in the middle. There are 15 residues in the CDR3. The CDR3 protein is CASSIVFREDQPQHF. CDR3 nucleotide sequence: TGTGCCAGTAGTATAGTTTTTCGGGAGGATCAGCCCCAGCATTTT.

The rearrangement links TRBV6-5 to TRBJ1-2, with 8 nucleotides matching TRBD1. Germline V gives CDR1 MNHEY, CDR2 SVGAGI. V dropped 7 bases and J dropped 2; count of bases not matched to a gene: 3. The CDR3 loop spans 13 amino acids. This chain's CDR3 is CASNRGANYGYTF. The CDR3 DNA reads TGTGCCAGCAACAGGGGGGCAAACTATGGCTACACCTTC.

The V gene is TRBV19, the J gene TRBJ1-1; TRBD1 might be the D (6 bases). Germline values: CDR1 LNHDA, CDR2 SQIVND (reference sequence). V was clipped by 7 bases and J by 1 base, with 16 bases between them. The CDR3 length is 15 residues. The CDR3 is CASIKDSRGNTEAFF. CDR3 nucleotides: TGTGCCAGTATAAAGGACAGCCGGGGGAACACTGAAGCTTTCTTT.